This T cell receptor beta chain was captured by sequencing in a study of shared clonotypes between healthy human individuals. Broader study findings: Clonotype sharing among the donors was expected to vary with sequencing depth.

Naive CD8 cells comprised CD45RO-negative, CCR7-positively selected cells, excluding terminally differentiated effector memory CD45RA+ cells. On this clone: Its antigen is unknown. At one of its ends the junction is not consistent with the germline gene, which may arise from a read error.

An assay was performed, and its level was deep. TCRdb's copy holds only in-frame clones and misses some; the assay was immunoSEQ multiplex PCR. The sample contains fewer than 800,000 clones, 92% of which appear only once. The CDR3 covers 12 residues. Germline V CDR1 and CDR2: SGHTA, FQGNSA. J is TRBJ2-7 and V is TRBV7-2; D uncertain. The specimen was naive CD8+ T cells sorted from blood. The TCR was taken from a man aged 25-45 years in good health. This chain's CDR3 is CASSLGANPETF. Here the CDR3 DNA reads TGTGCCAGCAGCTTAGGGGCCAATCCAGAGACGTTC.